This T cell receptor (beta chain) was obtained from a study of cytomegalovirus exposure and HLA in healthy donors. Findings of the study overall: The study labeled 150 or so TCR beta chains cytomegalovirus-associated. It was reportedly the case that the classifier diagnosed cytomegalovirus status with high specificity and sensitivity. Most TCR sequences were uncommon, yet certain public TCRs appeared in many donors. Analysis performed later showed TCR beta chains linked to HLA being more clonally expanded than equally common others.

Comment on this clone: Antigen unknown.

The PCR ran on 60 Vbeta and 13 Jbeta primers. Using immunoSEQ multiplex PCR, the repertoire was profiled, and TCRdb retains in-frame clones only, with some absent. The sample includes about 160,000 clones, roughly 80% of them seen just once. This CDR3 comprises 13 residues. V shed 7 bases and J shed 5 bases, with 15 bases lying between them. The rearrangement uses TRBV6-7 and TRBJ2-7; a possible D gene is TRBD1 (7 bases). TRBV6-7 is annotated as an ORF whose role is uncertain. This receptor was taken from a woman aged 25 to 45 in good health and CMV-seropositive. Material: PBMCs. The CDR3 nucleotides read TGTGCCAGCACCTCAGGGGGGTTTAACGAGCAGTACTTC. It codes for CASTSGGFNEQYF.